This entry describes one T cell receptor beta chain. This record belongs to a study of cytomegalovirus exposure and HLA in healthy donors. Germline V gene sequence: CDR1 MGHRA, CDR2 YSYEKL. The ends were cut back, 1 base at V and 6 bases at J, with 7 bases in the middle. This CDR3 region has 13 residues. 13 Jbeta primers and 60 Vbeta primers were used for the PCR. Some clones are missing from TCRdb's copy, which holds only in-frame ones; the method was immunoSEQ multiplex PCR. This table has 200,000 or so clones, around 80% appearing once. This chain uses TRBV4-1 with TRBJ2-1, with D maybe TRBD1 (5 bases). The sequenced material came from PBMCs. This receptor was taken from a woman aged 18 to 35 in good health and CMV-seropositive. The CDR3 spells CASSQAGINEQFF. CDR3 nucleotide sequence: TGCGCCAGCAGCCAAGCAGGGATCAATGAGCAGTTCTTC.